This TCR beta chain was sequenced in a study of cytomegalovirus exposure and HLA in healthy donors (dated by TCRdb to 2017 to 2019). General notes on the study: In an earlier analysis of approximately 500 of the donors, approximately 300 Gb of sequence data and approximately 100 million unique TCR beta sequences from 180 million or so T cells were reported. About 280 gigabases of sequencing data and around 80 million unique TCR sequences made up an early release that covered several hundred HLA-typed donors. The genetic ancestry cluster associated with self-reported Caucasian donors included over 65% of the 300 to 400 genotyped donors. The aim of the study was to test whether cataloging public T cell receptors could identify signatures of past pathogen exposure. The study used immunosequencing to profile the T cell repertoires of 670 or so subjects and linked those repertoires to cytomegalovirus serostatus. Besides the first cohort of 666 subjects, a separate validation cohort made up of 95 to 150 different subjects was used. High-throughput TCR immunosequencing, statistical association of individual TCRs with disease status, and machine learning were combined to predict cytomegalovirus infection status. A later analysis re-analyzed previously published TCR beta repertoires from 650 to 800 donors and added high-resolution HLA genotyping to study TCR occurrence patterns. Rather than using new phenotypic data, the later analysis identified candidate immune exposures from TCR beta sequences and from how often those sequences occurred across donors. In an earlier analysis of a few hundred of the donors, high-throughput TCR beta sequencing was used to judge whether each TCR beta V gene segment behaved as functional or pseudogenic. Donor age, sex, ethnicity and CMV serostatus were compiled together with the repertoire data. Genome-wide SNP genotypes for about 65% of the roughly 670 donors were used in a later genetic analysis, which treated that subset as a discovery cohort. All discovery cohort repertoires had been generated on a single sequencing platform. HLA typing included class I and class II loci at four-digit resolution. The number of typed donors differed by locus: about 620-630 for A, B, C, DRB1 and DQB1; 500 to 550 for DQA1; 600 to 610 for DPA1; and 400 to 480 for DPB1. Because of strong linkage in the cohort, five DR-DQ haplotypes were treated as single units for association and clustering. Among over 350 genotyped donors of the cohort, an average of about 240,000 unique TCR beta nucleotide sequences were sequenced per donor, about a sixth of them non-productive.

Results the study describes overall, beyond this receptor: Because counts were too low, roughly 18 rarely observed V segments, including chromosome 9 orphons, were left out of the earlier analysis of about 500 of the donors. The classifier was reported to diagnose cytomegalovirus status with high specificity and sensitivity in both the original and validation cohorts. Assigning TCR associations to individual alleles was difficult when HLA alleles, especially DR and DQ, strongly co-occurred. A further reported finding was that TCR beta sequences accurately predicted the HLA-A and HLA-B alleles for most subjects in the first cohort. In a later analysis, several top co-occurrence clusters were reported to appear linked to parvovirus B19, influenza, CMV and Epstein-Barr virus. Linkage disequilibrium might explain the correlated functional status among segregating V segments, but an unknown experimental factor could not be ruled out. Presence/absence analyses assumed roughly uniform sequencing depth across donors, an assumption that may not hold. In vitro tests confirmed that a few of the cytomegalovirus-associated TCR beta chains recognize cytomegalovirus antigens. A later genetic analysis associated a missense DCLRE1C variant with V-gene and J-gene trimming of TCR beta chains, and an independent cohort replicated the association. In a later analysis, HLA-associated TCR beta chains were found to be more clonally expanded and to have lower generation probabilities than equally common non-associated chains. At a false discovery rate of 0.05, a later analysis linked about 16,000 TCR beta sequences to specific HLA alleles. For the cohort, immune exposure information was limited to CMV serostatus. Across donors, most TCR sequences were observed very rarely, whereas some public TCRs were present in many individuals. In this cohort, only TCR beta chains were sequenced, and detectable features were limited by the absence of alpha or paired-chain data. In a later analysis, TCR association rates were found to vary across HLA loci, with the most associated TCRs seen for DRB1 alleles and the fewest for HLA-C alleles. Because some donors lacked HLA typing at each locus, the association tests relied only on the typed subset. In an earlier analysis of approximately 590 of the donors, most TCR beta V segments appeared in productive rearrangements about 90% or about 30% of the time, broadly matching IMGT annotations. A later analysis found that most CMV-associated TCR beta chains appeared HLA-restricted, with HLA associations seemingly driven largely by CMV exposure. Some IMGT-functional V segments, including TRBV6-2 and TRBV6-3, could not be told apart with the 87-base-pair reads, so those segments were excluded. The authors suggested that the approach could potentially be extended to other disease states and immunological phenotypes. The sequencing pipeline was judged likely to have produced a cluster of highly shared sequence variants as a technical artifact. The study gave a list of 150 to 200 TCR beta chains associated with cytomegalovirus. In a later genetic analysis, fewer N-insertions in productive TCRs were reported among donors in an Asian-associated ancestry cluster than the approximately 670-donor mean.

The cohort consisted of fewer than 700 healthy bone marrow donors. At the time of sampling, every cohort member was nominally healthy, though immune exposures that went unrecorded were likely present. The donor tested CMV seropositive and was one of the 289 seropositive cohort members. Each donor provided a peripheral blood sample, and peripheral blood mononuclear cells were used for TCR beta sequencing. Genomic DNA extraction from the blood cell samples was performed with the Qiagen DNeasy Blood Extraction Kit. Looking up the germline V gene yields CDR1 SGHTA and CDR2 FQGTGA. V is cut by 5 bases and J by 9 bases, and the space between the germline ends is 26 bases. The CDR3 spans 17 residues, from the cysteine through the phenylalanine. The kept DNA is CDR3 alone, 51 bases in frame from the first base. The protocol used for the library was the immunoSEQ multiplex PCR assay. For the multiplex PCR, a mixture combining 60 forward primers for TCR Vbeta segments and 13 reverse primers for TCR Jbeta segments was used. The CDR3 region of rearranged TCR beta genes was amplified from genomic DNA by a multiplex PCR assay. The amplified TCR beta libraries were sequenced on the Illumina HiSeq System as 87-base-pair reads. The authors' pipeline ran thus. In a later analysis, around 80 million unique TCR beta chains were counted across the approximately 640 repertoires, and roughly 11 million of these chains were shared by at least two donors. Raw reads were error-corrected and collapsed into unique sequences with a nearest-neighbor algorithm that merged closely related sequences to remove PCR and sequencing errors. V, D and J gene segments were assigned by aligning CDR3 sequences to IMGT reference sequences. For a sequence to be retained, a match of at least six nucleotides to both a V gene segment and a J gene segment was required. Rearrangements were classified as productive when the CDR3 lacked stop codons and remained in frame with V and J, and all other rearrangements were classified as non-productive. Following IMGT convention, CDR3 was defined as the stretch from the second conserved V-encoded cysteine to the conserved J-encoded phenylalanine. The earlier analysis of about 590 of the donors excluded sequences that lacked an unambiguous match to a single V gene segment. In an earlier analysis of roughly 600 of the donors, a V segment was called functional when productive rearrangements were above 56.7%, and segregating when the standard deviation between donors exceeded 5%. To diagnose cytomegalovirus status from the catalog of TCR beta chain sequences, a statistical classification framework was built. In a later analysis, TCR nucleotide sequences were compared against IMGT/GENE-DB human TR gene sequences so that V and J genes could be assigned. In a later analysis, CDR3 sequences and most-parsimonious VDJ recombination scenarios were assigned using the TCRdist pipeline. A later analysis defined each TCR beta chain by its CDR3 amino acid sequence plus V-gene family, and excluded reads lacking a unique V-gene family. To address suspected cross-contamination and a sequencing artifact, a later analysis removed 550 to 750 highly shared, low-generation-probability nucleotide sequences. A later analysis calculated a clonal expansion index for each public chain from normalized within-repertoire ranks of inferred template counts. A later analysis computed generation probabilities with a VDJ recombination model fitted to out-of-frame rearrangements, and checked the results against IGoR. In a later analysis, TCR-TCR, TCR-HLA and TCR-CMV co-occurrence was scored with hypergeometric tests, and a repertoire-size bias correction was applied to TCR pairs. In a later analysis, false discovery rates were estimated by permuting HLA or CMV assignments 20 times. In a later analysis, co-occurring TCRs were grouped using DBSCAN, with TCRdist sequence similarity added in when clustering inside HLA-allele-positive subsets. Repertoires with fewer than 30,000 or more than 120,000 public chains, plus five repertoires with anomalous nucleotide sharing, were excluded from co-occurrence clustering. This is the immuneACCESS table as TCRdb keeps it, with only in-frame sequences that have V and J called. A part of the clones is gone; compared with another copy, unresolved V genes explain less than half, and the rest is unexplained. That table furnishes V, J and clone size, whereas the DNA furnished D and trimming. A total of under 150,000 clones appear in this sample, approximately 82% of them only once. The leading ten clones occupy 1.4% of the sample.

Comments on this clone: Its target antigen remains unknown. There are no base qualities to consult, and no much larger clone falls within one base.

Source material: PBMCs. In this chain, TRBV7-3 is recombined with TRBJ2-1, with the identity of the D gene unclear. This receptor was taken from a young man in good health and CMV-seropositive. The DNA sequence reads TGTGCCAGCAGCGTTAACAGTGGGTCTGTTTCAATGGGTGAGCAGTTCTTC. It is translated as CASSVNSGSVSMGEQFF.